A single T cell receptor (beta chain) is shown here with its context. Its specificity is not known. This sample is part of a study of cytomegalovirus exposure and HLA in healthy donors. On the study more broadly: An earlier analysis identified 120 million or so unique TCR beta sequences in about 200 million T cells.

Whole-study findings and limits: A prior analysis recorded that most TCR beta V segments were productive about 90% or about 30% of the time. Presence/absence analyses assumed roughly uniform sequencing depth across donors. There were fewer than 200 TCR beta chains listed as cytomegalovirus-associated.

With 60 Vbeta and 13 Jbeta primers, the PCR was carried out. Here immunoSEQ multiplex PCR was the method, and the copy in TCRdb shows in-frame clones only, minus some. The data hold around 140,000 clones, with about three quarters observed a single time. With 4 bases clipped from V and 0 bases from J, the junction kept 8 bases outside the gene matches. The CDR3 has 16 residues. From germline, CDR1 is SGHNT and CDR2 YYREEE (reference sequence). The sequencing sample was made of PBMCs. This clonotype was sampled from a man aged 45-60 years in good health and CMV-seropositive. The chain carries TRBV5-4 and TRBJ1-1; TRBD1 matches at 8 bases. CDR3 sequence (DNA): TGTGCCAGCAGCCCCCAGCAGGGGGCCATGAACACTGAAGCTTTCTTT. Its translation is CASSPQQGAMNTEAFF.